Following are 24 T cell receptor beta chains from one sample sequenced in a study of beta chain features in type 1 diabetes. Every isolated RNA sample was fully reverse transcribed, so sequencing captured expressed TCRB transcripts. The assay was immunoSEQ multiplex PCR, and TCRdb's table has in-frame clones only and misses some. Of hundreds of thousands of clones listed, around 12% are singletons. No antigen has been assigned to these receptors. Study outcomes and limitations: In all four CD4+ subsets, TCRB CDR3 length was significantly, moderately reduced in type 1 diabetes.

The sequenced material came from naive CD4+ T cells from blood. The receptors come from a woman aged 18-30 years with type 1 diabetes.

This clone was found a few times. V is TRBV15 and J is TRBJ2-5; 9 nucleotides line up with TRBD1. Trimming took 3 bases from V and 4 from J; bases not matched to a gene: 9. The CDR3 length is 16 residues. Germline V CDR1 and CDR2: LNHNV, YYDKDF (reference sequence). This CDR3 reads CATSRRTGVELETQYF. The CDR3 DNA reads TGTGCCACCAGCAGGAGGACAGGGGTTGAATTAGAGACCCAGTACTTC.

This clone was detected only a few times. The chain carries TRBV7-9 and TRBJ2-6, with D possibly matching TRBD1 (5 bases). Germline loops: CDR1 SEHNR, CDR2 FQNEAQ (reference sequence). The CDR3 is made up of 19 amino acids. V was shortened by 5 bases and J by 2 bases, with 22 bases between the two germline ends. CDR3 in amino acids: CASSRDGWGVPTGANVLTF. DNA of the CDR3: TGTGCCAGCAGCCGCGACGGATGGGGCGTCCCCACTGGGGCCAACGTCCTGACTTTC.

This clone has just a few counts. The chain has TRBV7-2 and TRBJ1-2; 7 bases are a match to TRBD1. Unmatched junction bases numbered 14, after V lost 5 bases and J lost 8 bases. Germline CDR1 SGHTA, CDR2 FQGNSA. This CDR3 region has 15 residues. CDR3 amino acids: CASSAHGDDRAGYTF. As DNA, the CDR3 is TGTGCCAGCAGCGCCCACGGGGACGACAGGGCCGGCTACACCTTC.

Notes on this clone: This specimen includes other DNA sequences encoding the same CDR3. The chain employs TRBV15 and TRBJ2-7, with TRBD1 matching 8 bases. This CDR3 is built from 15 residues. The ends lost 0 bases at V and 4 bases at J; junction bases unmatched: 5. Germline CDR1 reads LNHNV; CDR2 reads YYDKDF (reference sequence). CDR3 sequence (DNA): TGTGCCACCAGCAGAGACCCGGGACAGGCTTACGAGCAGTACTTC. Its protein product is CATSRDPGQAYEQYF.

This clone was seen more than once but under ten times. J is TRBJ1-4 and V is TRBV6-5; D unresolved. CDR3 size: 16 residues. V was shortened by 0 bases and J by 7 bases, with 15 bases between the two germline ends. From germline, CDR1 is MNHEY and CDR2 SVGAGI. Written as DNA, the CDR3 is TGTGCCAGCAGTTACTCCGTGGCGGGGTTGAGTGAAAAACTGTTTTTT. This sequence encodes CASSYSVAGLSEKLFF.

This clone was found a few times. This sequence joins TRBV5-6 and TRBJ1-1, with 7 positions matching TRBD1. The germline CDR1 and CDR2 sequences are SGHDT and YYEEEE. The trim removed 7 bases at V and 0 bases at J, leaving 15 bases unmatched. The CDR3 spans 17 residues. The CDR3 sequence: CASGRTPGDRMNTEAFF. DNA for the CDR3: TGTGCCAGCGGCCGGACGCCGGGGGACAGAATGAACACTGAAGCTTTCTTT.

This clone was counted between two and nine times. The chain joins TRBV18 to TRBJ2-1; the match to TRBD2 covers 8 bases. This CDR3 has 15 residues. CDR1 is KGHSH and CDR2 is LQKENI in the germline V gene. V lost 4 bases to trimming and J lost 4 bases; unmatched junction nucleotides: 6. CDR3: CASSRSGSWYNEQFF. The CDR3 nucleotides are TGTGCCAGCTCACGGAGCGGGAGCTGGTACAATGAGCAGTTCTTC.

In its sample, this clone was seen a few times. This chain joins TRBV6-4 and TRBJ1-2; 8 bases agree with TRBD1. The germline gives CDR1 MRHNA, CDR2 SNTAGT. Unmatched junction bases numbered 6, after V lost 5 bases and J lost 4 bases. The CDR3 runs to 14 residues. Here the CDR3 DNA reads TGTGCCAGCAGTCCGGACAGGGCCACCTATGGCTACACCTTC. This encodes CASSPDRATYGYTF.

This clone has only a few counts. The chain carries TRBV15 and TRBJ2-1; 7 bases align to TRBD1. CDR3 size: 15 residues. The germline gives CDR1 LNHNV, CDR2 YYDKDF (reference sequence). After removal of 1 base from V and 8 bases from J, the junction contained 8 bases not matched to a gene. The CDR3 DNA is TGTGCCACCAGCAGAGGACAGGGCATGTTTGATGAGCAGTTCTTC. Encoded protein: CATSRGQGMFDEQFF.

The chain has TRBV11-2 and TRBJ2-7; TRBD2 aligns across 10 bases. In germline, CDR1 is SGHAT, CDR2 FQNNGV. V lost 5 bases, J lost 3 bases, and 10 bases stayed unmatched. The CDR3 is 16 amino acids. The CDR3 protein is CASSLRNQRGGYEQYF. The CDR3 coding sequence is TGTGCCAGCAGCCTTAGGAACCAGCGGGGGGGCTACGAGCAGTACTTC.

This clone has more than one count but fewer than ten. V usage is TRBV2 and J usage is TRBJ2-3; D possibly corresponds to TRBD1 (5 bases). V dropped 8 bases and J dropped 2 bases, with 14 bases sitting between them. The CDR3 has 14 amino acids. From germline, CDR1 is SNHLY and CDR2 FYNNEI. This chain's CDR3 is CASYPRAITDTQYF. The CDR3 DNA is TGTGCCAGCTACCCCAGGGCCATCACAGATACGCAGTATTTT.

This clone was observed a handful of times. The chain combines TRBV29-1 with TRBJ1-2; D is uncertain. Trimming removed 3 bases at V and 0 bases at J, with 11 bases between. The CDR3 is 14 residues long. CDR1 and CDR2 from the germline V gene are SQVTM and ANQGSEA. The DNA for the CDR3 is TGCAGCGTTGATTGGGGAGCTTCTAACTATGGCTACACCTTC. It codes for CSVDWGASNYGYTF.

The sample holds a few counts of this clone. The V and J genes are TRBV5-1 and TRBJ2-1; 10 bases align to TRBD1. CDR3 size: 14 residues. The J segment lost 5 bases and the V segment lost 9 bases, leaving 8 bases of the junction unmatched. Germline CDR1 SGHRS, CDR2 YFSETQ. Written as DNA, the CDR3 is TGCGCCACCTCCGGGGGACAGGGGAACAATGAGCAGTTCTTC. Residues: CATSGGQGNNEQFF.

Only a few counts were recorded for this clone. This rearrangement joins TRBV7-8 to TRBJ2-7, with 7 bases fitting TRBD1. Unmatched junction bases numbered 9, after V lost 7 bases and J lost 3 bases. The CDR3 is 14 residues long. From germline, CDR1 is SGHVS and CDR2 FQNEAQ. The CDR3 region is CASTGGKGVYEQYF. The CDR3 nucleotides are TGTGCCAGCACAGGGGGAAAAGGAGTCTACGAGCAGTACTTC.

J is TRBJ2-1 and V is TRBV15, with TRBD2 matching over 9 bases. V shed 0 bases and J 4 bases; nucleotides not matched to a gene: 4. The CDR3 length is 16 residues. In germline, CDR1 is LNHNV, CDR2 YYDKDF (reference sequence). This CDR3 is CATSRDGSGGYNEQFF. CDR3 DNA: TGTGCCACCAGCAGAGATGGTAGCGGGGGATACAATGAGCAGTTCTTC.

The chain recombines TRBV5-4 with TRBJ1-2; D perhaps matches TRBD1 (5 bases). The V end lost 0 bases, the J end lost 8 bases, and 11 bases lay between the germline ends. CDR1 and CDR2 (germline): SGHNT, YYREEE (reference sequence). The CDR3 has 13 amino acids. The CDR3 loop is CASSLEAGQGYTF. CDR3 DNA: TGTGCCAGCAGCTTGGAGGCAGGGCAAGGCTACACCTTC.

The chain uses TRBV7-2 and TRBJ2-3; 7 nucleotides agree with TRBD2. Germline V gene lookup returns CDR1 SGHTA and CDR2 FQGNSA. The CDR3 extends over 14 amino acids. J was trimmed by 0 bases and V by 9 bases; bases with no gene match: 6. CDR3 amino acids: CARGGVRSTDTQYF. CDR3 sequence (DNA): TGTGCCAGGGGGGGGGTTCGAAGCACAGATACGCAGTATTTT. Full variable domain (missing parts from reference TRBV7-2 and TRBJ2-3): GAGVSQSPSNKVTEKGKDVELRCDPISGHTALYWYRQSLGQGLEFLIYFQGNSAPDKSGLPSDRFSAERTGGSVSTLTIQRTQQEDSAVYLCARGGVRSTDTQYFGPGTRLTVL.

The rearrangement uses TRBV28 and TRBJ1-2, with 7 positions matching TRBD1. The CDR3 contains 13 residues. After removal of 6 bases from V and 5 bases from J, the junction contained 6 bases not matched to a gene. Germline V CDR1 and CDR2: MDHEN, SYDVKM. This CDR3 reads CASSFGTVYGYTF. The CDR3 DNA sequence: TGTGCCAGCAGCTTCGGGACAGTATATGGCTACACCTTC.

To note about this clone: Different DNA sequences within this sample yield the same CDR3. The chain joins TRBV9 to TRBJ2-5; D uncertain. The CDR3 sequence is 12 residues long. Trimming pared 0 bases from V and 3 bases from J, leaving 3 bases between. The germline CDR1 and CDR2 sequences are SGDLS and YYNGEE. CDR3 region: CASSVGEETQYF. Written as DNA, the CDR3 is TGTGCCAGCAGCGTAGGCGAAGAGACCCAGTACTTC.

This clone was observed a few times. The chain employs TRBV25-1 and TRBJ2-1, with TRBD1 matching over 12 bases. V shed 6 bases and J 8 bases; nucleotides not matched to a gene: 14. Germline CDR1 is MGHDK and CDR2 is SYGVNS. CDR3 length: 17 residues. The CDR3 bases are TGTGCCAGCAGCCCACCGTCGGGACAGGGGGCGATCGATGAGCAGTTCTTC. Its translation: CASSPPSGQGAIDEQFF.

J is TRBJ2-7 and V is TRBV25-1; 9 positions match TRBD2. V lost 4 bases, J lost 6 bases, and 7 bases stayed unmatched. The CDR3 extends over 14 amino acids. CDR1 and CDR2 (germline): MGHDK, SYGVNS. The CDR3 sequence is CASSGASGTGEQYF. CDR3 DNA sequence: TGTGCCAGCAGTGGGGCTAGCGGGACTGGCGAGCAGTACTTC.

This chain uses TRBV2 with TRBJ1-1; 8 nucleotides agree with TRBD1. Germline CDR1 and CDR2: SNHLY and FYNNEI. The CDR3 totals 14 residues. The ends lost 6 bases at V and 0 bases at J; junction bases unmatched: 3. CDR3 coding DNA: TGTGCCAGCAGCGGGACAGGCCTGAACACTGAAGCTTTCTTT. It encodes CASSGTGLNTEAFF.

This clone was observed a handful of times. The CDR3: CASSVSGVGAFF. CDR3 DNA sequence: TGTGCCAGCAGTGTGTCAGGGGTTGGAGCTTTCTTT. This chain links TRBV2 with TRBJ1-1; D perhaps matches TRBD1 (6 bases). The CDR3 contains 12 residues. CDR1 SNHLY and CDR2 FYNNEI come from the germline V gene. The germline V and J ends were trimmed by 4 bases and 10 bases, with 13 bases remaining between them.

This clone was counted only a few times. This sequence joins TRBV25-1 and TRBJ1-1, with no clear D. V was shortened by 10 bases and J by 7 bases, with 10 bases between the two germline ends. Germline CDR1 and CDR2: MGHDK and SYGVNS. CDR3 length: 10 residues. This CDR3 is CATKEGEAFF. Written as DNA, the CDR3 is TGTGCCACCAAGGAGGGTGAAGCTTTCTTT.